This entry lists 3 T cell receptor beta chains sequenced from one sample in a study of human T cells and chemical hapten exposure. Time point described: patch test 3, about 24 weeks after DPC sensitization. The treatment denotes: therapeutic diphenylcyclopropenone sensitization with weekly scalp DPC. TCRdb re-analysed the RACE reads in MiXCR, keeping a single row per CDR3 protein. The sample lists just over 70,000 distinct CDR3 sequences; 11% were seen once. This sample comprised whole blood, obtained in connection with sensitization to the hapten diphenylcyclopropenone (DPC). The receptors were sampled from a woman in her 50s with alopecia areata. Some clones in this sample may be carry-over from other donors' samples.

This chain joins TRBV5-1 and TRBJ1-4; 7 bases fit TRBD1. Germline V gene lookup returns CDR1 SGHRS and CDR2 YFSETQ. The V and J ends lost 5 bases and 8 bases, in that order; junction bases with no gene match: 12. This CDR3 has 15 residues. Here the CDR3 reads CASSPNTGEEEKLFF. The CDR3, as DNA: TGCGCCAGCAGTCCCAATACAGGGGAGGAGGAAAAACTGTTTTTT.

In its sample, this clonotype was seen a few times. The chain is built from TRBV12-3 or TRBV12-4 and TRBJ1-2; D is ambiguous. V was trimmed by 6 bases and J by 8 bases, leaving 22 bases between them. This CDR3 has 15 residues. The CDR3 is CASSPRPDTAGGYTF. For the CDR3, the DNA is TGTGCCAGCAGCCCTCGGCCAGACACCGCAGGAGGCTACACCTTC.

In its sample, this clonotype was seen many times. The rearrangement uses TRBV18 and TRBJ2-1; 8 bases are shared with TRBD1. The CDR3 totals 14 residues. The V gene's germline CDR1 is KGHSH and CDR2 LQKENI. V was clipped by 3 bases and J by 4 bases; unmatched bases: 2. The CDR3 DNA reads TGTGCCAGCTCACCCGGACAGGGATACAATGAGCAGTTCTTC. Translated: CASSPGQGYNEQFF.